These T cell receptor beta chains were read from a single sample in a study of cytomegalovirus exposure and HLA in healthy donors. Profiled with immunoSEQ multiplex PCR; TCRdb holds only in-frame clones, not every one. Of 130,000 or so clones listed, approximately 78% are singletons. Sequencing was performed on PBMCs. Receptors were obtained from a man aged 18 to 30 in good health and CMV-seropositive. Both conserved end residues are part of each CDR3. Each record gives: D gene, J gene, V gene, clone size, CDR3 protein, CDR3 DNA. D genes are given only for firm matches. Rows may omit the clone size; those that give it use once, few, many or a size class.

.,TRBJ2-3,TRBV2,.,CASMPARGPDTQYF,TGTGCCAGCATGCCAGCTAGGGGCCCAGATACGCAGTATTTT
.,TRBJ2-6,TRBV6-5,once,CASRTPSGANVLTF,TGTGCCAGCAGGACTCCCTCTGGGGCCAACGTCCTGACTTTC
TRBD2,TRBJ2-1,TRBV4-2,.,CASSQGLAGGLSLNEQFF,TGTGCCAGCAGCCAGGGACTAGCGGGAGGGCTTTCTCTCAATGAGCAGTTCTTC
TRBD1,TRBJ1-3,TRBV11-2,.,CASSSMGQGASGNTIYF,TGTGCCAGCAGCTCGATGGGACAGGGAGCCTCTGGAAACACCATATATTTT
.,TRBJ1-5,TRBV28,once,CASSSVRGQPQHF,TGTGCCAGCAGCAGCGTTCGGGGACAGCCCCAGCATTTT
.,TRBJ2-3,TRBV4-1,.,CASSQNRQAYF,TGCGCCAGCAGCCAAAATCGACAGGCTTATTTT
.,TRBJ1-1,TRBV27,.,CASSLGQGSYTEAFF,TGTGCCAGCAGTTTAGGTCAGGGCAGCTACACTGAAGCTTTCTTT
TRBD1,TRBJ1-1,TRBV28,.,CASTGQMNTEAFF,TGTGCCAGCACGGGACAGATGAACACTGAAGCTTTCTTT
TRBD1,TRBJ2-3,TRBV9,.,CASGQGDTDTQYF,TGTGCCAGCGGACAGGGGGATACAGATACGCAGTATTTT
TRBD2,TRBJ2-7,TRBV28,.,CASSLGLAGGPYEQYF,TGTGCCAGCAGTTTGGGACTAGCGGGAGGGCCCTACGAGCAGTACTTC
.,TRBJ2-1,TRBV21-1,.,CAPWTSGYLNEQFF,TGTGCCCCTTGGACTAGCGGGTACCTCAATGAGCAGTTCTTC
.,TRBJ2-7,TRBV27,.,CASSPINRENSYEQYF,TGTGCCAGCAGTCCAATTAACAGGGAAAACTCCTACGAGCAGTACTTC
.,TRBJ1-2,TRBV6-5,.,CASSLPGSGGYTF,TGTGCCAGCAGCCTCCCCGGGTCAGGGGGCTACACCTTC
TRBD2,TRBJ2-7,TRBV28,.,CASSLSGSLYEQYF,TGTGCCAGCAGTCTTAGCGGGAGCCTCTACGAGCAGTACTTC
.,TRBJ2-3,TRBV21-1,.,CASSKYPDTQYF,TGTGCCAGCAGCAAATATCCAGATACGCAGTATTTT
.,TRBJ1-1,TRBV2,.,CASNIPGGELDTEAFF,TGTGCCAGCAATATCCCGGGGGGCGAGTTGGACACTGAAGCTTTCTTT
TRBD1,TRBJ2-3,TRBV28,.,CASNPGTGGSNTQYF,TGTGCCAGCAACCCCGGGACAGGGGGCTCGAATACGCAGTATTTT
TRBD1,TRBJ2-7,TRBV10-3,.,CAIRKGDRVKGYEQYF,TGTGCCATCAGGAAGGGCGACAGGGTGAAAGGGTACGAGCAGTACTTC
.,TRBJ1-1,TRBV25-1,.,CASSGSGHWRNTEAFF,TGTGCCAGCAGTGGATCAGGGCACTGGAGAAACACTGAAGCTTTCTTT
.,TRBJ1-5,TRBV18,.,CASSPIGGSNQPQHF,TGTGCCAGCTCACCTATCGGGGGTAGCAATCAGCCCCAGCATTTT
.,TRBJ2-7,TRBV29-1,.,CSVEEAEAGSYEQYF,TGCAGCGTTGAAGAGGCGGAGGCGGGATCCTACGAGCAGTACTTC
.,TRBJ1-1,TRBV19,.,CASYHRESYYEAFF,TGTGCCAGTTATCACAGGGAGTCCTACTATGAAGCTTTCTTT
.,TRBJ1-1,TRBV6-1,.,CASSVYGNTEAFF,TGTGCCAGCAGTGTATACGGGAACACTGAAGCTTTCTTT
.,TRBJ2-7,TRBV6-5,once,CASSYVMDTSYEQYF,TGTGCCAGCAGTTATGTTATGGACACCTCCTACGAGCAGTACTTC
TRBD1,TRBJ1-1,TRBV6-5,few,CASSPRPGQEAFF,TGTGCCAGCAGTCCACGGCCGGGACAGGAAGCTTTCTTT
.,TRBJ2-5,TRBV27,.,CASSLNGAGEETQYF,TGTGCCAGCAGTTTAAACGGTGCCGGAGAAGAGACCCAGTACTTC
TRBD1,TRBJ2-5,TRBV9,.,CASSSNRGRKETQYF,TGTGCCAGCAGCAGCAACAGGGGGCGCAAAGAGACCCAGTACTTC
.,TRBJ2-3,TRBV5-4,.,CASSLPGKGADTQYF,TGTGCCAGCAGCCTTCCGGGTAAGGGAGCAGATACGCAGTATTTT
TRBD1,TRBJ2-7,TRBV6-1,.,CASIPGQGAIYEQYF,TGTGCCAGCATTCCGGGACAGGGGGCTATATACGAGCAGTACTTC
TRBD1,TRBJ2-7,TRBV4-1,once,CASSQAGGLYEQYF,TGCGCCAGCAGCCAGGCAGGGGGCCTTTACGAGCAGTACTTC
.,TRBJ1-3,TRBV28,.,CASSFNRGNTIYF,TGTGCCAGCAGTTTCAATAGAGGAAACACCATATATTTT
.,TRBJ1-1,TRBV6-5,.,CASITKSDTEAFF,TGTGCCAGCATCACGAAGTCGGACACTGAAGCTTTCTTT
.,TRBJ2-3,TRBV30,.,CAWSVYGTDTQYF,TGTGCCTGGAGTGTCTACGGCACAGATACGCAGTATTTT
TRBD1,TRBJ1-1,TRBV5-1,.,CASSLASDRGNTEAFF,TGCGCCAGCAGCTTGGCATCCGACAGGGGGAACACTGAAGCTTTCTTT